This is a list of T cell receptor beta chains from one sample in a study of blood T cell repertoires in COVID-19. Assay used: immunoSEQ multiplex PCR; TCRdb lists only in-frame clones, some missing. Of roughly 200,000 clones in the sample, approximately 86% are singletons; the top ten hold 3.5% to 4%. Sequencing was done on a sample of PBMCs or T cells enriched from blood (not recorded which). All receptors derive from a woman aged 40 to 49 with acute COVID-19. Each CDR3 is given with its conserved first and last residue. The D gene is left open where the match is weak. Size tells how often a clone was seen (once, few, many) or the class of an expanded clone, and some rows leave it out.

V gene,D gene,J gene,clone size,CDR3 DNA,CDR3 protein
TRBV5-1,-,TRBJ1-1,once,TGCGCCAGCAGCCCTCTAGGGAGGGAGCTCACTGAAGCTTTCTTT,CASSPLGRELTEAFF
TRBV7-6,-,TRBJ2-2,-,TGTGCCAGCAGCTTGGCCGGGGCCGGGGAGCTGTTTTTT,CASSLAGAGELFF
TRBV14,TRBD1,TRBJ2-1,-,TGTGCCAGCAGCCAAGTTGGGACAGGGAGCGATGAGCAGTTCTTC,CASSQVGTGSDEQFF
TRBV5-6,TRBD1,TRBJ1-1,-,TGTGCCAGCACCACGGGACAGGGTATTCGAGCTTTCTTT,CASTTGQGIRAFF
TRBV12-3/TRBV12-4,-,TRBJ1-2,-,TGTGCCAGCAGTCTTACAGGGAACTATGGCTACACCTTC,CASSLTGNYGYTF
TRBV3-1/TRBV3-2,-,TRBJ1-3,-,TGTGCCAGCAGCCATACACAGAAGCCGAACACCATATATTTT,CASSHTQKPNTIYF
TRBV3-1/TRBV3-2,-,TRBJ2-1,-,TGTGCCAGCAGCCGCCCCAGGGTAATAATAATAGATGAGCAGTTCTTC,CASSRPRVIIIDEQFF
TRBV5-1,TRBD2,TRBJ2-1,-,TGCGCCAGCAGCTTGCGGACTAGCGGAAAAATTCTAGGCAATGAGCAGTTCTTC,CASSLRTSGKILGNEQFF
TRBV7-6,-,TRBJ1-2,-,TGTGCCAGCAGCGAGCTGGGGAGGTGGGCGTCCTATGGCTACACCTTC,CASSELGRWASYGYTF
TRBV6-5,-,TRBJ2-3,-,TGTGCCAGCAGTTACTCAAAAGGGGTAGATACGCAGTATTTT,CASSYSKGVDTQYF
TRBV5-1,-,TRBJ1-2,-,TGCGCCAGCAGCTTGAGGGGGAGACCCTATGGCTACACCTTC,CASSLRGRPYGYTF
TRBV15,TRBD2,TRBJ2-7,-,TGTGCCACCAGCTCTGGGACTAGCGGGAGGTCATACGAGCAGTACTTC,CATSSGTSGRSYEQYF
TRBV6-4,TRBD1,TRBJ1-2,once,TGTGCCAGCAGTCCGGGACAGGGTATGGGTGGCTACACCTTC,CASSPGQGMGGYTF
TRBV6-5,-,TRBJ1-3,-,TGTGCCAGCAGAGGGAGCTCTGGAAACACCATATATTTT,CASRGSSGNTIYF
TRBV7-2,TRBD2,TRBJ2-7,-,TGTGCCAGCAGCCTGGATAGATCTAGCGGGAGGGCCTACGAGCAGTACTTC,CASSLDRSSGRAYEQYF
TRBV9,-,TRBJ2-2,-,TGTGCCAGCAGTTGGGGGGTTGGGGTGAACACCGGGGAGCTGTTTTTT,CASSWGVGVNTGELFF
TRBV19,-,TRBJ1-2,-,TGTGCCAGTAGTAGCACAGGGATGAACTATGGCTACACCTTC,CASSSTGMNYGYTF
TRBV4-1,TRBD2,TRBJ2-3,-,TGCGCCAGCAGCCACTCAGGCCTAGCGGGAGGCCCAGATACGCAGTATTTT,CASSHSGLAGGPDTQYF
TRBV4-1,TRBD1,TRBJ2-6,-,TGCGCCAGCAGCCAAGAACGTCCGGGGGGACAGGGACTCTCTGGGGCCAACGTCCTGACTTTC,CASSQERPGGQGLSGANVLTF
TRBV7-3,TRBD1,TRBJ1-1,-,TGTGCCAGCAGCACGACAGGGGGCAACACTGAAGCTTTCTTT,CASSTTGGNTEAFF
TRBV6-2/TRBV6-3,-,TRBJ2-1,-,TGTGCCAGCAGTTCGGCACTAGCTTACAATGAGCAGTTCTTC,CASSSALAYNEQFF
TRBV6-5,TRBD1,TRBJ1-5,-,TGTGCCAGCAGGCAGGGGGCCCCCAATCAGCCCCAGCATTTT,CASRQGAPNQPQHF
TRBV3-1/TRBV3-2,-,TRBJ1-2,-,TGTGCCAGCAGCCAAGTGGCAGCTAACTATGGCTACACCTTC,CASSQVAANYGYTF
TRBV18,TRBD2,TRBJ2-1,-,TGTGCCAGCTCACCACTCAGACTAGCGGGAGGGCCGGGTGAGCAGTTCTTC,CASSPLRLAGGPGEQFF
TRBV12-3/TRBV12-4,-,TRBJ1-1,few,TGTGCCAGCAGTTTACAGGAAAACACTGAAGCTTTCTTT,CASSLQENTEAFF
TRBV18,TRBD1,TRBJ1-2,-,TGTGCCAGCTCACCGGGACAGACGGTGCGGGCTGGCTACACCTTC,CASSPGQTVRAGYTF
TRBV27,TRBD1,TRBJ1-1,-,TGTGCCAGCAGTCCTCGACAGGGGGTTATCACTGAAGCTTTCTTT,CASSPRQGVITEAFF
TRBV7-8,-,TRBJ2-5,-,TGTGCCAGCAGCTTAGGCCGCCAGGGGATAGGAGAGACCCAGTACTTC,CASSLGRQGIGETQYF
TRBV3-1/TRBV3-2,-,TRBJ1-1,-,TGTGCCAGCAGCCAAGATTACATCAGAGGCACTGAAGCTTTCTTT,CASSQDYIRGTEAFF
TRBV3-1/TRBV3-2,-,TRBJ2-5,-,TGTGCCAGCAGCCAAGTTCTCAGGGCGGAGACCCAGTACTTC,CASSQVLRAETQYF
TRBV6-2/TRBV6-3,-,TRBJ1-5,-,TGTGCCAGCAGCCCGGGTTGGGGGCTCGGGCCCCAGCATTTT,CASSPGWGLGPQHF
TRBV28,-,TRBJ1-2,-,TGTGCCAGCAGTTCAGGGGATTCTAGGGGATCGCCGGGCTACACCTTC,CASSSGDSRGSPGYTF
TRBV7-2,-,TRBJ1-1,-,TGTGCCAGCAGCCCAACCCCCGCGGGGGGGGGCCAGGGGAACACTGAAGCTTTCTTT,CASSPTPAGGGQGNTEAFF
TRBV18,TRBD2,TRBJ2-1,-,TGTGCCAGCTCACCACAGCGGGATTACAATGAGCAGTTCTTC,CASSPQRDYNEQFF
TRBV3-1/TRBV3-2,-,TRBJ2-7,-,TGTGCCAGCAGCCACGCGGGGCGGCTCGAGCAGTACTTC,CASSHAGRLEQYF
TRBV10-2,TRBD1,TRBJ1-1,-,TGCGCCAGCACCCAACGGCAGGGGGCGGACACTGAAGCTTTCTTT,CASTQRQGADTEAFF
TRBV4-1,TRBD1,TRBJ2-7,-,TGCGCCAGCAGCCACGACAGGGGTGCCTACGAGCAGTACTTC,CASSHDRGAYEQYF
TRBV9,TRBD2,TRBJ2-3,-,TGTGCCAGCAGCTCCTCCGGGACTAGTAGGGATACGCAGTATTTT,CASSSSGTSRDTQYF
TRBV18,TRBD1,TRBJ1-1,-,TGTGCCAGCTCACCCCCCGGGACAGGGAACACTGAAGCTTTCTTT,CASSPPGTGNTEAFF
TRBV5-5,-,TRBJ1-4,-,TGTGCCAGCAGCGTCGGCACCTTGGGAGATGAAAAACTGTTTTTT,CASSVGTLGDEKLFF
TRBV6-2/TRBV6-3,-,TRBJ1-2,-,TGTGCCAGCAGTTATCTGAGAGGAGGCTACACCTTC,CASSYLRGGYTF
TRBV4-1,-,TRBJ1-1,-,TGCGCCAGCAGCCAAGAAGTTGCGGTGAACACTGAAGCTTTCTTT,CASSQEVAVNTEAFF
TRBV18,-,TRBJ1-4,-,TGTGCCAGCTCACCACCCACAGATAATGAAAAACTGTTTTTT,CASSPPTDNEKLFF
TRBV28,-,TRBJ1-5,-,TGTGCCAGCAGTTTCCCGCCCGGTTCTATCAGCAATCAGCCCCAGCATTTT,CASSFPPGSISNQPQHF
TRBV7-6,-,TRBJ2-1,-,TGTGCCAGCAGCTTAACGGACAATGAGCAGTTCTTC,CASSLTDNEQFF
TRBV5-1,-,TRBJ2-5,-,TGCGCCAGCAGCCCACAGGGCAGGGAGACCCAGTACTTC,CASSPQGRETQYF